This passage covers 9 T cell receptor beta chains from one sample sequenced in a study of neoadjuvant anti-PD-1 for oral cavity cancer. The table came from immunoSEQ multiplex PCR; TCRdb's copy has only in-frame clones and leaves some out. Of about 15,000 clones listed, roughly two thirds were seen once; the top ten hold 2% to 2.5%. Specimen: PBMCs, collected before nivolumab (anti-PD-1) treatment. All receptors derive from a person between 40 and 79 years old with oral cavity squamous cell carcinoma.

This CDR3 reads CASSLKQGGQPQHF. CDR3 coding DNA: TGTGCCAGCAGTTTAAAACAGGGGGGTCAGCCCCAGCATTTT. The chain employs TRBV28 and TRBJ1-5; 8 bases are shared with TRBD1. Germline CDR1 and CDR2: MDHEN and SYDVKM. The CDR3 consists of 14 residues. With 2 bases clipped from V and 6 bases from J, the junction kept 3 bases outside the gene matches.

The chain employs TRBV7-9 and TRBJ1-2; 7 bases are a match to TRBD1. Germline V CDR1 and CDR2: SEHNR, FQNEAQ (reference sequence). Losses at the gene ends were 5 bases for V and 2 bases for J; bases not matched to a gene: 2. The CDR3 totals 13 residues. CDR3 nucleotides: TGTGCCAGCAGCCGGGGACAGAACTATGGCTACACCTTC. Amino acid sequence: CASSRGQNYGYTF. Together with reference TRBV7-9 and TRBJ1-2, the CDR3 gives the full variable domain: DTGVSQNPRHKITKRGQNVTFRCDPISEHNRLYWYRQTLGQGPEFLTYFQNEAQLEKSRLLSDRFSAERPKGSFSTLEIQRTEQGDSAMYLCASSRGQNYGYTFGSGTRLTVV.

The chain joins TRBV5-1 to TRBJ1-4; TRBD1 is a possible D gene (6 bases). Trimming cost V 4 bases and J 2 bases, with 12 bases left between them. The CDR3 is 15 amino acids. Germline V lookup: CDR1 SGHRS, CDR2 YFSETQ. The CDR3 spells CASSNPQGTNEKLFF. DNA of the CDR3: TGCGCCAGCAGCAACCCCCAGGGGACTAATGAAAAACTGTTTTTT.

The chain combines TRBV13 with TRBJ2-7; D may be TRBD1 (6 bases). V was clipped by 5 bases and J by 6 bases, with 20 bases between them. This CDR3 has 15 amino acids. The V gene's germline CDR1 is PRHDT and CDR2 FYEKMQ (reference sequence). The CDR3 DNA reads as TGTGCCAGCAGCATACTTGGACAGCTCCGGGGCGAGCAGTACTTC. Its protein is CASSILGQLRGEQYF.

The rearrangement links TRBV27 to TRBJ2-3; the match to TRBD2 covers 7 bases. Germline lookup yields CDR1 MNHEY and CDR2 SMNVEV (reference sequence). J was trimmed by 4 bases and V by 3 bases; bases with no gene match: 7. The CDR3 is 15 residues long. The CDR3 sequence is CASSFIRGGSDTQYF. CDR3 bases: TGTGCCAGCAGTTTTATTCGCGGGGGATCAGATACGCAGTATTTT.

The chain joins TRBV7-8 to TRBJ2-6; tentatively, D is TRBD2 (6 bases). V lost 5 bases, J lost 1 base, and 12 bases lay in between. The CDR3 has 16 amino acids. Germline CDR1 reads SGHVS; CDR2 reads FQNEAQ. The CDR3 sequence: CASSLGGFSGANVLTF. CDR3 in DNA: TGTGCCAGCAGCCTCGGGGGTTTTTCTGGGGCCAACGTCCTGACTTTC.

The chain joins TRBV5-5 to TRBJ1-1; D remains ambiguous. The germline gives CDR1 SGHKS, CDR2 YYEKEE (reference sequence). The CDR3 runs 18 residues. Deletions cut 3 bases from V and 0 bases from J, with 21 bases between. For the CDR3, the DNA is TGTGCCAGCAGCTCACCCCGGGCAGGTAGCCCCGTGAACACTGAAGCTTTCTTT. Translation gives CASSSPRAGSPVNTEAFF.

The genes are TRBV10-3 and TRBJ2-1, with 7 positions matching TRBD2. The germline V gene has CDR1 ENHRY and CDR2 SYGVKD. This CDR3 is built from 14 residues. The V gene end was trimmed by 4 bases and the J gene end by 4 bases; junction bases not matched to a gene: 4. This CDR3 reads CAISVLAEYNEQFF. CDR3 coding DNA: TGTGCCATCAGTGTGCTAGCGGAGTACAATGAGCAGTTCTTC.

V and J are TRBV18 and TRBJ2-7, with 12 nucleotides matching TRBD1. V shed 3 bases and J 6 bases; nucleotides not matched to a gene: 6. This CDR3 contains 15 residues. From germline, CDR1 is KGHSH and CDR2 LQKENI. CDR3 DNA sequence: TGTGCCAGCTCACCCCGGGACAGGGGGCGCAGCGAGCAGTACTTC. It is translated as CASSPRDRGRSEQYF.